One sample yielded the 16 T cell receptor beta chains listed below, sequenced in a study of blood T cell repertoires in COVID-19. Using immunoSEQ multiplex PCR, the repertoire was profiled, and TCRdb retains in-frame clones only, with some absent. The table has tens of thousands of clones, 75% to 90% seen once. Sample: peripheral blood. These receptors were collected from a human donor in a cohort sampled during active COVID-19.

This chain connects TRBV7-8 to TRBJ2-1, with 15 bases that match TRBD2. V trimming: 4 bases; J trimming: 6 bases; junction bases outside the gene matches: 10. Germline loops: CDR1 SGHVS, CDR2 FQNEAQ. There are 18 residues in the CDR3. Here the CDR3 reads CASSSRTSGRAQGNEQFF. The DNA for the CDR3 is TGTGCCAGCAGCTCTCGGACTAGCGGGAGGGCCCAGGGCAATGAGCAGTTCTTC.

This chain connects TRBV13 to TRBJ2-1; D remains ambiguous. With 4 bases removed from V and 0 bases from J, the gap between germline ends came to 25 bases. The CDR3 spans 20 residues. Germline loops: CDR1 PRHDT, CDR2 FYEKMQ (reference sequence). CDR3 in DNA: TGTGCCAGCAGCTCGCCCCACTCCACGGGTCCCACGAGCTCCTACAATGAGCAGTTCTTC. Protein product: CASSSPHSTGPTSSYNEQFF.

V gene TRBV12-3 or TRBV12-4 combines with J gene TRBJ2-5, with D uncertain. Trimming left V 4 bases short and J 5 bases short, with 11 bases between. This CDR3 is built from 13 residues. CDR3 sequence: CASSWMGVETQYF. Written as DNA, the CDR3 is TGTGCCAGCAGTTGGATGGGCGTGGAGACCCAGTACTTC.

The chain carries TRBV19 and TRBJ1-1; D uncertain. V was cut by 7 bases and J by 0 bases, with 15 bases left in between. Germline-derived CDR1 and CDR2 are LNHDA and SQIVND (reference sequence). This CDR3 is built from 15 residues. The CDR3: CASTSWGAVNTEAFF. The CDR3 nucleotides are TGTGCCAGTACCTCTTGGGGAGCCGTGAACACTGAAGCTTTCTTT.

This clone was counted a single time. The V and J genes are TRBV6-4 and TRBJ2-1, with D perhaps matching TRBD1 (5 bases). Germline CDR1 is MRHNA and CDR2 is SNTAGT. This CDR3 is built from 14 residues. Deletions cut 0 bases from V and 10 bases from J, with 13 bases between. The CDR3 here is CASSDSTSSGEQFF. The CDR3 nucleotides are TGTGCCAGCAGTGACTCGACGAGCTCAGGGGAGCAGTTCTTC.

This sequence joins TRBV11-3 and TRBJ2-6; 8 bases fit TRBD1. V was clipped by 0 bases and J by 2 bases; unmatched bases: 3. The CDR3 is made up of 17 amino acids. Germline CDR1 is SGHNT and CDR2 is YENEEA. Here the CDR3 DNA reads TGTGCCAGCAGCTTAGACAGGGGGCAAGCTGGGGCCAACGTCCTGACTTTC. The encoded protein is CASSLDRGQAGANVLTF. The variable domain in full, completed from reference TRBV11-3 and TRBJ2-6, reads EAGVVQSPRYKIIEKKQPVAFWCNPISGHNTLYWYLQNLGQGPELLIRYENEEAVDDSQLPKDRFSAERLKGVDSTLKIQPAELGDSAVYLCASSLDRGQAGANVLTFGAGSRLTVL.

The chain has TRBV5-4 and TRBJ1-1; perhaps TRBD1 as D (5 bases). Germline CDR1 and CDR2: SGHNT and YYREEE (reference sequence). V shed 4 bases and J shed 1 base, with 14 bases lying between them. This CDR3 contains 15 residues. The CDR3 reads CASSPWGPRNTEAFF. In DNA form, the CDR3 reads TGTGCCAGCAGCCCGTGGGGCCCACGGAACACTGAAGCTTTCTTT.

This rearrangement joins TRBV9 to TRBJ1-5; 7 bases line up with TRBD1. After removal of 4 bases from V and 3 bases from J, the junction contained 7 bases not matched to a gene. Germline loops: CDR1 SGDLS, CDR2 YYNGEE. This CDR3 is built from 15 residues. DNA for the CDR3: TGTGCCAGCAGCCCCGGGGGACAGAACAATCAGCCCCAGCATTTT. As protein: CASSPGGQNNQPQHF.

The rearrangement joins TRBV3-1 (or the pseudogene TRBV3-2) to TRBJ1-3; 7 positions agree with TRBD1. This CDR3 region has 15 residues. The V gene's germline CDR1 is LGHDT and CDR2 YNNKEL (reference sequence). With 1 base clipped from V and 4 bases from J, the junction kept 4 bases outside the gene matches. The CDR3 coding sequence is TGTGCCAGCAGCCAAGTTACAGGGGTCGGAAACACCATATATTTT. Protein product: CASSQVTGVGNTIYF.

This chain links TRBV28 with TRBJ2-7; unclear D gene. The germline CDR1 and CDR2 sequences are MDHEN and SYDVKM. The V gene lost 4 bases and the J gene lost 3 bases, with 10 bases spanning the gap. This CDR3 is 13 amino acids long. The CDR3 sequence is CASSSPPLYEQYF. The CDR3 nucleotides read TGTGCCAGCAGTTCCCCCCCCCTCTACGAGCAGTACTTC.

On this clone: Other DNA sequences in this sample translate to the same CDR3. This sequence joins TRBV18 and TRBJ2-3; TRBD1 matches at 10 bases. The germline gives CDR1 KGHSH, CDR2 LQKENI. V lost 2 bases to trimming and J lost 1 base; unmatched junction nucleotides: 0. This CDR3 spans 15 amino acids. CDR3 DNA sequence: TGTGCCAGCTCACCAGGGACAGGGGGCACAGATACGCAGTATTTT. The encoded protein is CASSPGTGGTDTQYF.

This chain links TRBV25-1 with TRBJ2-1; D perhaps matches TRBD2 (6 bases). The CDR3 sequence is 15 residues long. Trimming stripped 3 bases from V and 8 bases from J, with 17 bases between. Germline V gene data show CDR1 as MGHDK and CDR2 as SYGVNS. CDR3 nucleotide sequence: TGTGCCAGCAGTGATTTTGGGAGGTCGGTGGATGAGCAGTTCTTC. Translated: CASSDFGRSVDEQFF.

CDR3 amino acids: CASSLVQELGQFF. In DNA form, the CDR3 reads TGTGCCAGCAGTTTAGTTCAGGAACTAGGGCAGTTCTTC. J is TRBJ2-1 and V is TRBV28, with D perhaps TRBD2 (5 bases). Germline V gene sequence: CDR1 MDHEN, CDR2 SYDVKM. V dropped 2 bases and J dropped 12 bases, with 14 bases sitting between them. The CDR3 runs 13 residues.

The chain recombines TRBV6-6 with TRBJ1-4, with TRBD1 identical over 9 bases. With V trimmed by 4 bases and J by 7 bases, 4 bases remained unmatched. This CDR3 region has 14 residues. The germline gives CDR1 MNHNY, CDR2 SVGAGI (reference sequence). This chain's CDR3 is CASSWTGEGEKLFF. The CDR3 DNA is TGTGCCAGCAGTTGGACAGGGGAGGGTGAAAAACTGTTTTTT.

Comment on this clone: Germline and junction disagree at one end, which may indicate a read error. The V and J genes are TRBV7-7 and TRBJ2-7; the match to TRBD1 covers 12 bases. The CDR3 runs 17 residues. Germline V gives CDR1 SSHAT, CDR2 FNYEAQ (reference sequence). The CDR3 region has the DNA TGTGCTAGCAGCCTTATCCACCGGGACAGGGGGCTGAACGAGCAGTACTTC. Protein product: CASSLIHRDRGLNEQYF.

The chain is built from TRBV4-2 and TRBJ2-5; 7 nucleotides agree with TRBD2. CDR1 is LGHNA and CDR2 is YNFKEQ in the germline V gene. The CDR3 runs 15 residues. V lost 0 bases to trimming and J lost 1 base; unmatched junction nucleotides: 2. CDR3 protein: CASSQDGTTQETQYF. In DNA, the CDR3 is TGTGCCAGCAGCCAAGATGGGACTACCCAAGAGACCCAGTACTTC.